This T cell receptor beta chain was sequenced during a study of CD8 T cells in ankylosing spondylitis. Study observations and caveats: Relatively scarce in peripheral blood, disease-linked clones were CD8+. There was a TCR beta motif, made of roughly eight highly homologous variants, that appeared characteristic of ankylosing spondylitis blood. From matched ankylosing spondylitis synovial fluid, disease-linked clones were reportedly recovered at significantly enriched levels. Previously reported in reactive arthritis synovial fluid and blood were some of the motif variants.

TCRdb ran MiXCR on the 5' RACE reads and lists one entry per CDR3 protein. The sample consists of 25,000 to 35,000 distinct CDR3 sequences, 5.3% of them appearing once. As regards this clonotype: Its matching antigen is unknown.

The CDR3 contains 13 residues. Per the germline V gene, CDR1 is SGDLS and CDR2 is YYNGEE. V lost 3 bases and J lost 5, with 11 bases in between. J is TRBJ2-5 and V is TRBV9, with D possibly being TRBD2 (6 bases). The clonotype was recovered from a female donor with ankylosing spondylitis or in good health (not recorded which). The material sequenced was blood, either unsorted or a sorted T cell fraction (not recorded which). This CDR3 is CASSAGGWETQYF. In DNA, the CDR3 is TGTGCCAGCAGCGCCGGGGGTTGGGAGACCCAGTACTTC.